This T cell receptor beta chain was identified during a study of T cell responses to AZD1222 COVID-19 vaccine. Worth noting for this clone: No antigen is known for it.

Profiling relied on immunoSEQ multiplex PCR, and the TCRdb table lists in-frame clones only, not all of them. The sample shows around 130,000 clones, 88% of them seen only once. General study findings and limits: In the spike-specific TCR repertoire, nearly half reportedly target unmutated variant regions.

Deletions cut 3 bases from V and 3 bases from J, with 16 bases between. Per germline, CDR1 SGHNT and CDR2 YYREEE (reference sequence). The CDR3 has 16 residues. This specimen was peripheral blood, taken on day 0 of AZD1222 vaccination. The chain employs TRBV5-4 and TRBJ1-3; possible D gene TRBD1, 5 bases. The clonotype was recovered from an adult in good health. In nucleotides, the CDR3 is TGTGCCAGCAGCTCTGGGGGGGGGAATAGTGGAAACACCATATATTTT. Translated, it gives CASSSGGGNSGNTIYF.